This paragraph covers one T cell receptor (beta chain) sequence. This entry is derived from a study of blood T cell repertoires in COVID-19. Overall study: Some COVID-19 samples were acute and others convalescent; all came from the United States, Italy and Spain. The analysed material was cDNA or gDNA that came from T cells, B-cell-depleted T cells, or PBMCs.

In germline, CDR1 is LNHDA, CDR2 SQIVND (reference sequence). V gave up 4 bases and J gave up 4 bases, with 13 bases separating them. CDR3 size: 14 residues. In the original analysis: Estimated nucleated cell counts came from reference gene primer amplification. Profiled with immunoSEQ multiplex PCR; TCRdb holds only in-frame clones, not every one. The V and J calls and clone size are taken from that table; D and trimming were inferred from the DNA. The sample holds 150,000 to 200,000 clones, roughly 86% seen once. The specimen was peripheral blood. J is TRBJ1-1 and V is TRBV19; TRBD1 might be the D (6 bases). This TCR derives from a man between 65 and 85 years old with acute or convalescent COVID-19. The CDR3 is CASSTNRVGTEAFF. DNA for the CDR3: TGTGCCAGTAGTACCAACAGGGTAGGCACTGAAGCTTTCTTT.